Sequencing of this T cell receptor beta chain was carried out in a study of post-analysis software for immune sequencing data. Study results and limitations: Multiple sclerosis was associated with a significant reduction in normalized Chao1 diversity relative to controls. Higher frequency in patients than in controls was seen for about five TRBV segments, with TRBV5-6, TRBV5-1 and TRBV20-1 among them. By F measure, strong co-clustering occurred among samples prepared in the same batch.

The CDR3 is 13 amino acids. V lost 3 bases and J lost 6, with 12 bases in between. The germline gives CDR1 DFQATT, CDR2 SNEGSKA (reference sequence). Worth noting for this clonotype: Its antigen remains unidentified.

Unique molecular identifiers were built into the TCR beta cDNA libraries. cDNA molecules numbering about 480,000 came from around 1 to 10 million T cells. TCRdb called the PCR reads again in MiXCR, with one record for every CDR3 protein. Among approximately 770,000 distinct CDR3 sequences listed, roughly 46% were seen once. Sequencing was carried out using blood. The receptor was isolated from a girl aged 5-17 years with multiple sclerosis. The chain employs TRBV20-1 and TRBJ2-1; unclear D gene. Here the CDR3 DNA reads TGCAGTGCTAGGTCCGGGCGCCCCAATGAGCAGTTCTTC. Its translation is CSARSGRPNEQFF.